Below are 32 T cell receptor beta chains sequenced from a single sample in a study of cytomegalovirus exposure and HLA in healthy donors. Profiled with immunoSEQ multiplex PCR; TCRdb holds only in-frame clones, not every one. The table includes 100,000 to 150,000 clones, nearly 90% detected once. The sample taken for sequencing was PBMCs. Receptors originate from a young woman in good health and CMV-seronegative.

CDR3 coding DNA: TGTGCCAGTGGAGCGCGGCGGGGGGGCTCGAATGAGCAGTTCTTC. This gives the protein CASGARRGGSNEQFF. The V and J genes are TRBV19 and TRBJ2-1; 9 bases align to TRBD2. V lost 8 bases and J lost 7; bases outside the gene matches: 12. The CDR3 totals 15 residues. Germline assignment: CDR1 LNHDA and CDR2 SQIVND (reference sequence).

The chain uses TRBV7-2 and TRBJ1-1; D is unresolved. The germline V and J ends were trimmed by 3 bases and 0 bases, with 11 bases remaining between them. The CDR3 is 15 residues long. CDR1 is SGHTA and CDR2 is FQGNSA in the germline V gene. The CDR3 is CASSFSRSLNTEAFF. The DNA for the CDR3 is TGTGCCAGCAGCTTTAGTCGGTCCTTGAACACTGAAGCTTTCTTT.

The V and J genes are TRBV2 and TRBJ1-2; no definite D call. CDR1 is SNHLY, CDR2 FYNNEI, per germline. This CDR3 comprises 14 residues. V was pared by 4 bases and J by 4 bases, with 13 bases between. DNA for the CDR3: TGTGCCAGCAGTGTTAGCCAGAACCTCTATGGCTACACCTTC. Its translation is CASSVSQNLYGYTF. The entire variable domain, with the rest obtained from reference TRBV2 and TRBJ1-2, is as follows: EPEVTQTPSHQVTQMGQEVILRCVPISNHLYFYWYRQILGQKVEFLVSFYNNEISEKSEIFDDQFSVERPDGSNFTLKIRSTKLEDSAMYFCASSVSQNLYGYTFGSGTRLTVV.

The chain combines TRBV29-1 with TRBJ2-7; the match to TRBD1 covers 7 bases. The CDR3 sequence is 12 residues long. CDR1 SQVTM and CDR2 ANQGSEA come from the germline V gene. Trimming at V came to 3 bases and at J to 3 bases, leaving 2 bases not matched to a gene. The CDR3 loop reads CSVEGQNYEQYF. The DNA for the CDR3 is TGCAGCGTTGAGGGACAGAACTACGAGCAGTACTTC.

V and J are TRBV21-1 and TRBJ1-4. TRBV21-1 constitutes a pseudogene. This CDR3 contains 21 residues. CDR3: CASALMVDQVWVVDSNEKLFF. In DNA form, the CDR3 reads TGTGCCAGCGCCCTTATGGTGGATCAAGTCTGGGTCGTTGACTCTAATGAAAAACTGTTTTTT.

The V gene is TRBV4-2, the J gene TRBJ1-1, with TRBD1 as a possible D gene (6 bases). The V end was cut by 5 bases, the J end by 4 bases, with 17 bases between. CDR1 and CDR2 (germline): LGHNA, YNFKEQ. This CDR3 is 15 amino acids long. The CDR3 loop reads CASSSPSRGGTEAFF. The CDR3 nucleotides read TGTGCCAGCAGCTCTCCTTCCAGGGGTGGCACTGAAGCTTTCTTT.

The chain joins TRBV7-3 to TRBJ1-2, with a possible D match to TRBD1 (5 bases). This CDR3 comprises 15 residues. V was pared by 5 bases and J by 2 bases, with 15 bases between. Germline values: CDR1 SGHTA, CDR2 FQGTGA. The CDR3 DNA follows: TGTGCCAGCAGCCCCACACCTGGGGGGAACTATGGCTACACCTTC. As protein: CASSPTPGGNYGYTF.

The V call is TRBV27, the J call TRBJ2-7; D perhaps matches TRBD1 (6 bases). The germline CDR1 and CDR2 sequences are MNHEY and SMNVEV (reference sequence). Between the trimmed V and J ends, which lost 2 bases and 4 bases, there was a span of 12 bases. The CDR3 covers 14 residues. The CDR3 region has the DNA TGTGCCAGCAGTTTAGGGGGCTTAGGGTACGAGCAGTACTTC. Amino acids: CASSLGGLGYEQYF.

The V gene is TRBV5-1, the J gene TRBJ1-1, with TRBD1 identical over 9 bases. V shed 3 bases, J shed 4 bases, and the junction held 7 bases outside the gene matches. Germline V gene data show CDR1 as SGHRS and CDR2 as YFSETQ. The CDR3 sequence is 15 residues long. CDR3 nucleotide sequence: TGCGCCAGCAGCTCTTACAGGGGGCTCGGCACTGAAGCTTTCTTT. Translation: CASSSYRGLGTEAFF.

This clone has only one observation. The chain links TRBV6-5 to TRBJ2-7, with D perhaps TRBD1 (5 bases). CDR1 is MNHEY and CDR2 is SVGAGI in the germline V gene. The CDR3 is made up of 14 amino acids. V dropped 0 bases and J dropped 3 bases, with 9 bases sitting between them. CDR3 in DNA: TGTGCCAGCAGTTACTCCGGACACCTCTACGAGCAGTACTTC. Its translation is CASSYSGHLYEQYF.

This chain uses TRBV7-9 with TRBJ1-6, with a weak D call TRBD1 (5 bases). Trimming removed 0 bases from V and 8 bases from J, with 11 bases in between. The CDR3 is made up of 15 amino acids. CDR1 is SEHNR and CDR2 is FQNEAQ in the germline V gene (reference sequence). The CDR3 DNA sequence: TGTGCCAGCAGCTTAGCAGGGGTTGGTGATTCACCCCTCCACTTT. As protein: CASSLAGVGDSPLHF.

The chain recombines TRBV5-3 with TRBJ2-7, with D possibly being TRBD1 (6 bases). TRBV5-3 is noted as an ORF with a role that remains uncertain. The CDR3 is 15 amino acids. Trimming left V 4 bases short and J 0 bases short, with 14 bases between. The CDR3 here is CARSVQGFSSYEQYF. The CDR3 nucleotides read TGTGCCAGAAGCGTACAGGGCTTCAGCTCCTACGAGCAGTACTTC.

V gene TRBV27 combines with J gene TRBJ2-7; possible D gene TRBD1, 5 bases. The length of the CDR3 is 14 residues. In germline, CDR1 is MNHEY, CDR2 SMNVEV (reference sequence). The V gene lost 5 bases and the J gene lost 3 bases, with 14 bases spanning the gap. CDR3 in amino acids: CASSRTGVGYEQYF. The CDR3 DNA reads as TGTGCCAGCAGTCGTACAGGTGTTGGCTACGAGCAGTACTTC.

This sequence joins TRBV5-1 and TRBJ2-1; 9 nucleotides line up with TRBD1. Trimming removed 2 bases from V and 8 bases from J; junction bases left unmatched: 5. CDR1 is SGHRS, CDR2 YFSETQ, per germline. The CDR3 runs 14 residues. The chain's CDR3 is CASSFAGQGDEQFF. In DNA, the CDR3 is TGCGCCAGCAGCTTCGCGGGACAGGGTGATGAGCAGTTCTTC.

The chain employs TRBV13 and TRBJ2-3; 15 nucleotides match TRBD2. The CDR3 has 16 residues. J gave up 4 bases and V 4 bases, and 3 bases lay outside the gene matches. From germline, CDR1 is PRHDT and CDR2 FYEKMQ (reference sequence). The CDR3 protein is CASSSGLAGGPDTQYF. The CDR3 bases are TGTGCCAGCAGCTCCGGACTAGCGGGGGGGCCAGATACGCAGTATTTT.

This clone was observed once. V is TRBV5-4 and J is TRBJ1-2, with 10 bases lining up with TRBD1. The V gene's germline CDR1 is SGHNT and CDR2 YYREEE (reference sequence). V shed 5 bases, J shed 8 bases, and the junction held 6 bases outside the gene matches. This CDR3 has 13 amino acids. The CDR3 sequence: CASRQGQGSGYTF. The CDR3 nucleotides are TGTGCCAGCAGGCAGGGACAGGGGAGCGGCTACACCTTC.

The chain is built from TRBV28 and TRBJ1-1, with TRBD1 matching 7 bases. The CDR3 is 14 amino acids. Losses at the gene ends were 6 bases for V and 1 base for J; bases not matched to a gene: 5. Germline V lookup: CDR1 MDHEN, CDR2 SYDVKM. The CDR3 protein is CASRRDRRNTEAFF. CDR3 DNA sequence: TGTGCCAGCAGGAGGGACAGAAGGAACACTGAAGCTTTCTTT.

The chain is built from TRBV2 and TRBJ2-1; D is possibly TRBD2 (6 bases). V was pared by 6 bases and J by 10 bases, with 22 bases between. The CDR3 extends over 15 amino acids. Germline V lookup: CDR1 SNHLY, CDR2 FYNNEI. CDR3 loop: CASSVGRTVLGEQFF. The CDR3 region has the DNA TGTGCCAGCAGCGTAGGGAGGACGGTCTTGGGAGAGCAGTTCTTC.

V gene TRBV5-6 combines with J gene TRBJ2-7; 9 positions match TRBD1. Trimming took 5 bases from V and 4 from J; bases not matched to a gene: 7. This CDR3 has 14 amino acids. CDR1 and CDR2 (germline): SGHDT, YYEEEE. The CDR3 is CASSLTGGLYEQYF. The CDR3 nucleotides read TGTGCCAGCAGTTTGACAGGGGGACTGTACGAGCAGTACTTC.

This chain joins TRBV6-6 and TRBJ2-3, with 12 bases that match TRBD2. CDR1 MNHNY and CDR2 SVGAGI come from the germline V gene (reference sequence). CDR3 size: 16 residues. J gave up 4 bases and V 6 bases, and 8 bases lay outside the gene matches. The CDR3: CASRLAGGLRADTQYF. For the CDR3, the DNA is TGTGCCAGCAGGCTAGCGGGGGGGCTCCGGGCAGATACGCAGTATTTT.

This sequence joins TRBV7-2 and TRBJ2-2; D remains ambiguous. CDR3 length equals 16 residues. With 1 base removed from V and 0 bases from J, the gap between germline ends came to 9 bases. Germline lookup yields CDR1 SGHTA and CDR2 FQGNSA. CDR3: CASSLGGGANTGELFF. The DNA of the CDR3 is TGTGCCAGCAGCTTAGGAGGCGGCGCGAACACCGGGGAGCTGTTTTTT.

The gene calls are TRBV7-9 and TRBJ1-1; no clear D. The CDR3 spans 13 residues. Germline V lookup: CDR1 SEHNR, CDR2 FQNEAQ (reference sequence). Trimming shortened V by 1 base and J by 7 bases, and 10 bases separated the two germline ends. CDR3 DNA: TGTGCCAGCAGCTTAGGGCCGCACCTTGAAGCTTTCTTT. It translates to CASSLGPHLEAFF.

This chain connects TRBV19 to TRBJ2-7, with D possibly matching TRBD1 (6 bases). Trimming took 8 bases from V and 3 from J, leaving 14 bases between them. Per the germline V gene, CDR1 is LNHDA and CDR2 is SQIVND (reference sequence). The CDR3 sequence is 13 residues long. The CDR3 loop reads CASPGAEYYEQYF. CDR3 nucleotide sequence: TGTGCCAGTCCAGGGGCGGAGTACTACGAGCAGTACTTC.

The chain combines TRBV5-8 with TRBJ1-2, with D perhaps TRBD1 (5 bases). V shed 4 bases and J shed 4 bases, with 17 bases lying between them. Germline CDR1 SGHTS, CDR2 YDEGEE. This CDR3 is 15 amino acids long. CDR3 sequence reads: CASSPGGAVGYGYTF. As DNA, the CDR3 is TGTGCCAGCAGCCCGGGCGGGGCGGTCGGCTATGGCTACACCTTC. The full variable domain, its missing parts supplied by reference TRBV5-8 and TRBJ1-2, is EAGVTQSPTHLIKTRGQQATLRCSPISGHTSVYWYQQALGLGLQFLLWYDEGEERNRGNFPPRFSGRQFPNYSSELNVNALELEDSALYLCASSPGGAVGYGYTFGSGTRLTVV.

CDR3 nucleotide sequence: TGCGCCAGCAGTGAGTCGGCACCCCCGGGGGGCTACACCTTC. Amino acid sequence: CASSESAPPGGYTF. J is TRBJ1-2 and V is TRBV10-1; D is unresolved. This CDR3 comprises 14 residues. Trimming stripped 0 bases from V and 8 bases from J, with 13 bases between. Germline assignment: CDR1 WNHNN and CDR2 SYGVQD (reference sequence).

This clone was recorded only once. The chain links TRBV5-1 to TRBJ1-2; 12 bases align to TRBD1. With V trimmed by 4 bases and J by 8 bases, 3 bases remained unmatched. The CDR3 length is 13 residues. Germline V gene sequence: CDR1 SGHRS, CDR2 YFSETQ. CDR3 residues: CASSAGQGAGYTF. The CDR3 DNA is TGCGCCAGCAGCGCGGGACAGGGGGCCGGCTACACCTTC.

This clone was counted once. The chain has TRBV9 and TRBJ1-5; possible D gene TRBD1, 6 bases. Germline V lookup: CDR1 SGDLS, CDR2 YYNGEE. This CDR3 has 15 residues. V shed 0 bases and J shed 12 bases, with 19 bases lying between them. CDR3 region: CASSVESGGRGVQHF. In nucleotides, the CDR3 is TGTGCCAGCAGCGTAGAGTCCGGGGGGCGTGGGGTCCAGCATTTT.

The genes are TRBV6-5 and TRBJ1-2; D unresolved. The CDR3 covers 12 residues. The germline V gene encodes CDR1 MNHEY and CDR2 SVGAGI. Trimming left V 2 bases short and J 4 bases short, with 5 bases between. CDR3 nucleotide sequence: TGTGCCAGCAGTTACGGCGGCTATGGCTACACCTTC. Protein product: CASSYGGYGYTF.

J is TRBJ2-5 and V is TRBV7-8; tentative D call: TRBD2 (6 bases). Germline lookup yields CDR1 SGHVS and CDR2 FQNEAQ. The CDR3 runs 15 residues. V lost 3 bases and J lost 5, with 16 bases in between. The CDR3 coding sequence is TGTGCCAGCAGCTTTGATGGGCTCGGGGGTGAGACCCAGTACTTC. Translation gives CASSFDGLGGETQYF.

The rearrangement links TRBV15 to TRBJ2-3; 8 bases line up with TRBD2. CDR3 size: 15 residues. The germline V gene encodes CDR1 LNHNV and CDR2 YYDKDF (reference sequence). V lost 3 bases to trimming and J lost 1 base; unmatched junction nucleotides: 3. The chain's CDR3 is CATSRGGGRTDTQYF. In DNA, the CDR3 is TGTGCCACCAGCAGGGGCGGGGGGCGCACAGATACGCAGTATTTT.

The gene calls are TRBV5-4 and TRBJ2-7, with 11 bases matching TRBD2. The CDR3 runs to 16 residues. J gave up 3 bases and V 6 bases, and 11 bases lay outside the gene matches. Per the germline V gene, CDR1 is SGHNT and CDR2 is YYREEE (reference sequence). As DNA, the CDR3 is TGTGCCAGCACCGATAGGGGCACTAGCGGGGGCTACGAGCAGTACTTC. Translated, it gives CASTDRGTSGGYEQYF. The variable domain in full, completed from reference TRBV5-4 and TRBJ2-7, reads ETGVTQSPTHLIKTRGQQVTLRCSSQSGHNTVSWYQQALGQGPQFIFQYYREEENGRGNFPPRFSGLQFPNYSSELNVNALELDDSALYLCASTDRGTSGGYEQYFGPGTRLTVT.

This clone has a single count. The chain uses TRBV7-3 and TRBJ1-6; D unresolved. Germline CDR1 SGHTA, CDR2 FQGTGA. The CDR3 is made up of 16 amino acids. V was cut by 1 base and J by 6 bases, with 13 bases left in between. The CDR3 reads CASSLSAGPVNSPLHF. In DNA form, the CDR3 reads TGTGCCAGCAGCTTAAGTGCGGGCCCGGTTAATTCACCCCTCCACTTT.